This TCR beta chain was retrieved from a study of identical twins. Turning to this clonotype: Antigen specificity is unknown.

TCRdb used MiXCR to reprocess the 5' RACE reads, holding one entry per CDR3 protein. Altogether 700,000 or so distinct CDR3 sequences are present, less than 10% being singletons, with the ten largest covering around 0.95%. The CDR3 loop spans 15 amino acids. Germline trimming cut 6 bases from V and 2 bases from J; bases unmatched to any gene: 7. Findings of the study overall: Zero-insertion analyses might be partly confounded by invariant T cells like MAIT and iNKT.

Separately, the same data were catalogued under a study of yellow fever vaccine responses in identical twins.

The sequenced sample consisted of PBMCs. The receptor's source is a woman in her late teens or twenties in good health. The chain combines TRBV12-3 or TRBV12-4 with TRBJ2-3; 8 bases are a match to TRBD2. For the CDR3, the DNA is TGTGCCAGCAGCGATCTGCGGGGGGCCACAGATACGCAGTATTTT. It codes for CASSDLRGATDTQYF.